The T cell receptor (beta chain) described here comes from a study of cytomegalovirus exposure and HLA in healthy donors. The PCR made use of 60 Vbeta and 13 Jbeta primers. The method was immunoSEQ multiplex PCR; TCRdb's version includes in-frame clones alone and lacks a portion of them. The sample has around 140,000 clones, 70% to 85% seen once; the top ten hold 4.2%. The CDR3 length is 15 residues. V dropped 0 bases and J dropped 6 bases, with 13 bases sitting between them. The germline gives CDR1 SGHNT, CDR2 YYREEE (reference sequence). This chain connects TRBV5-4 to TRBJ2-1; D is unresolved. The sequencing input was PBMCs. The sequence was collected from a male donor in good health and CMV-seropositive. The CDR3 region is CASSLEPIKINEQFF. The CDR3 nucleotides read TGTGCCAGCAGCTTGGAACCTATTAAAATCAATGAGCAGTTCTTC.